This T cell receptor (delta chain) was identified during a study of human gamma delta and Vdelta1 T cells. This clone was seen a single time. Its antigen is unidentified. Overall study findings and caveats: Acute myeloid leukemia was reportedly broadly targeted by polyclonal Delta One T cells.

The CDR3 covers 22 residues. The J segment lost 7 bases and the V segment lost 4 bases, leaving 31 bases of the junction unmatched. Germline V CDR1 and CDR2: TSWWSYY, QGS. TCRdb re-called clones from the PCR reads using CATT. The sample lists 13,000 or so delta-chain clones, 40% to 60% occurring once. The rearrangement uses TRDV1 and TRDJ1; 9 bases align to TRDD3. Material: Vdelta1 gamma-delta T cells from blood grown in culture (DOT cells). The receptor comes from a human donor in good health. Here the CDR3 reads CALGGDSFLSPLGESTFCKLIF. In DNA, the CDR3 is TGTGCTCTTGGGGGCGACTCCTTCCTTTCTCCACTGGGGGAATCAACGTTCTGTAAACTCATCTTT.